This TCR beta chain derives from a study of blood T cell repertoires in COVID-19. In the study overall: Acute-phase and convalescent COVID-19 samples originated in the United States, Italy and Spain.

The table came from immunoSEQ multiplex PCR; TCRdb's copy has only in-frame clones and leaves some out. The table lists around 170,000 clones, 88% of them singletons. The receptor was isolated from a woman under 40 with acute or convalescent COVID-19. Sequencing used peripheral blood.

In DNA form, the CDR3 reads TGCGCCAGCAGCCAGGGGGCCGTGCGGAAGGGGGCCAATGAGCAGTTCTTC. This codes for CASSQGAVRKGANEQFF. V gene TRBV4-1 combines with J gene TRBJ2-1, with 7 bases aligning to TRBD1. This CDR3 contains 17 residues. The germline CDR1 and CDR2 sequences are MGHRA and YSYEKL. V shed 3 bases and J 6 bases; nucleotides not matched to a gene: 14.